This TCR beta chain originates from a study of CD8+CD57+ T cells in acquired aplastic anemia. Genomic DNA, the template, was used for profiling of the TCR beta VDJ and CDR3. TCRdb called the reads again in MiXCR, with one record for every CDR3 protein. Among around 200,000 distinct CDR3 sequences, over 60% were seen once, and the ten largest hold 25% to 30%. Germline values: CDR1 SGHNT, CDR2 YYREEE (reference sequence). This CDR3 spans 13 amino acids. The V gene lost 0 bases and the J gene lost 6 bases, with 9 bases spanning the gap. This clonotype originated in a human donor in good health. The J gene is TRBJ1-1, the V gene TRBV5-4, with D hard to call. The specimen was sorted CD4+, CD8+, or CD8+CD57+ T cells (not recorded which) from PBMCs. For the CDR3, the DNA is TGTGCCAGCAGCTTGGGAGGGAGGGCTGAAGCTTTCTTT. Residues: CASSLGGRAEAFF.